This is a list of T cell receptor beta chains from one sample in a study of blood T cell repertoires in COVID-19. Clones were read by immunoSEQ multiplex PCR, and TCRdb kept only the in-frame ones, dropping some. Here the sample spans more than 400,000 clones, 87% being singletons. Sequences were obtained from PBMCs or T cells enriched from blood (not recorded which). The origin of the receptors is a woman in her late teens or twenties who had recovered from COVID-19. CDR3s include the opening cysteine and the closing phenylalanine or tryptophan. The D gene is left open where the match is weak. The size entry is marked missing in some rows and otherwise reads once, few, many or a size class.

TRBJ2-1,TRBV14,.,.,TGTGCCAGCAGCCCTCTAGGCGGCAATGAGCAGTTCTTC,CASSPLGGNEQFF
TRBJ1-1,TRBV12-5,TRBD1,.,TGTGCTAGTGAGGTATCACAGGGGGCTACCAACACTGAAGCTTTCTTT,CASEVSQGATNTEAFF
TRBJ1-4,TRBV3-1/TRBV3-2,TRBD1,.,TGTGCCAGCAGCCACTGGGGGGGACAGGTGAAACTGTTTTTT,CASSHWGGQVKLFF
TRBJ2-1,TRBV6-4,TRBD2,.,TGTGCCAGCAGTCTATCACCTAGCGGGGGGGACTACAATGAGCAGTTCTTC,CASSLSPSGGDYNEQFF
TRBJ2-3,TRBV30,.,.,TGTGCCTGGAGACAGGGACCCACAGATACGCAGTATTTT,CAWRQGPTDTQYF
TRBJ1-2,TRBV5-6,TRBD1,.,TGTGCCAGCAGCATACGGGACAGGGGCGCTAACTATGGCTACACCTTC,CASSIRDRGANYGYTF
TRBJ1-2,TRBV6-6,TRBD1,few,TGTGCCAGCAGTCCCCACGGAGGACAGGGGTTAATCCTCTATGGCTACACCTTC,CASSPHGGQGLILYGYTF
TRBJ1-4,TRBV24-1,.,few,TGTGCCACCAGTGATTTGCAGGAAGGTCGGTCCCATGAAAAACTGTTTTTT,CATSDLQEGRSHEKLFF
TRBJ1-3,TRBV30,.,once,TGTGCCTGGAGTGGGCAGGGAAACACCATATATTTT,CAWSGQGNTIYF
TRBJ1-4,TRBV12-5,.,.,TGTGCTAGTGGTATGACAGGTGAAAAACTGTTTTTT,CASGMTGEKLFF
TRBJ1-4,TRBV15,.,.,TGTGCCACCAGCAAGAACAGGGCGAGTGATGAAAAACTGTTTTTT,CATSKNRASDEKLFF
TRBJ1-3,TRBV12-5,.,.,TGTGCTAGTGGTTCCAGGGAGGCTGGAAACACCATATATTTT,CASGSREAGNTIYF
TRBJ2-2,TRBV10-3,.,.,TGTGCCATCAGTGAGTCGACTCGGGGCACCGGGGAGCTGTTTTTT,CAISESTRGTGELFF
TRBJ2-7,TRBV24-1,.,.,TGTGCCACCAGACAGGCCGGGCCAGGCCTGAGCTCCTACGAGCAGTACTTC,CATRQAGPGLSSYEQYF
TRBJ2-1,TRBV20-1,.,few,TGCAGTGCTACAGGCTACAATGAGCAGTTCTTC,CSATGYNEQFF
TRBJ1-4,TRBV4-2,.,.,TGTGCCAGCAGCCAAGAGGGGGGGCTTAATGAAAAACTGTTTTTT,CASSQEGGLNEKLFF
TRBJ1-1,TRBV27,.,.,TGTGCCAGCAGTTTATCGTCCGGGGGGGGCACTGAAGCTTTCTTT,CASSLSSGGGTEAFF
TRBJ1-1,TRBV9,TRBD1,.,TGTGCCAGCAGCGCACAGGGGTTCACTGAAGCTTTCTTT,CASSAQGFTEAFF
TRBJ2-1,TRBV29-1,TRBD1,.,TGCAGCGTGGTTCGACAGGGGGCGTACAATGAGCAGTTCTTC,CSVVRQGAYNEQFF
TRBJ1-1,TRBV12-3/TRBV12-4,.,few,TGTGCCAGCAGTTTATCGGAGGCTGAAGCTTTCTTT,CASSLSEAEAFF
TRBJ1-6,TRBV30,.,.,TGTGCCTGTACAGGGAATTACAATTCACCCCTCCACTTT,CACTGNYNSPLHF
TRBJ2-3,TRBV12-3/TRBV12-4,.,.,TGTGCCAGCAGCCTAGCAGGTACGCAGTATTTT,CASSLAGTQYF
TRBJ2-3,TRBV6-4,TRBD2,.,TGTGCCAGCAGTGACTCGGGTAGCGGGGGAGATACGCAGTATTTT,CASSDSGSGGDTQYF
TRBJ2-3,TRBV7-2,TRBD2,.,TGTGCCAGCTCTAGCGGCCCAGATACGCAGTATTTT,CASSSGPDTQYF
TRBJ2-3,TRBV4-1,.,.,TGCGCCAGCAGTATTAACAGGGAGACGCAGTATTTT,CASSINRETQYF
TRBJ2-3,TRBV4-2,.,.,TGTGCCAGCAGCCAAGATGTAACAGGAACTAGCACAGATACGCAGTATTTT,CASSQDVTGTSTDTQYF
TRBJ2-5,TRBV4-1,.,.,TGCGCCAGCAGCCAATCGGGGAGGTACCAAGAGACCCAGTACTTC,CASSQSGRYQETQYF
TRBJ2-7,TRBV28,.,.,TGTGCCAGCAGGTCAGGGGTGAGCGAGCAGTACTTC,CASRSGVSEQYF
TRBJ1-1,TRBV13,.,.,TGTGCCAGCACCCCAGGGACTGCTGAAGCTTTCTTT,CASTPGTAEAFF
TRBJ1-1,TRBV24-1,.,.,TGTGCCACCAGTGATCCAGGGACACCCGAAGCTTTCTTT,CATSDPGTPEAFF
TRBJ1-2,TRBV11-2,.,.,TGTGCCAGCAGCTTAGCGCCAGGGCCCTATGGCTACACCTTC,CASSLAPGPYGYTF
TRBJ2-1,TRBV4-2,.,.,TGTGCCAGCAGCCAAGAGGGGGCCCTTTACAATGAGCAGTTCTTC,CASSQEGALYNEQFF